The 8 T cell receptor beta chains listed next were all sequenced from one sample in a study of memory CD4+ T cells and cytomegalovirus serostatus. Clones were read by immunoSEQ multiplex PCR, and TCRdb kept only the in-frame ones, dropping some. The data show around 84,000 clones, approximately 80% seen once. The sort gate was single viable CD3+CD4+CD8-CD45RO+ cells for memory CD4+ T cells. The source material was memory CD4+ T cells from blood. The receptor source for this set is an adult in good health and CMV-seronegative.

The rearrangement joins TRBV20-1 to TRBJ1-1; unclear D gene. The germline CDR1 and CDR2 sequences are DFQATT and SNEGSKA (reference sequence). This CDR3 has 11 residues. V dropped 4 bases and J dropped 3 bases, with 6 bases sitting between them. The DNA for the CDR3 is TGCAGTGCTAATCGGGACACTGAAGCTTTCTTT. Its protein is CSANRDTEAFF.

This chain links TRBV5-6 with TRBJ2-7; the D gene is possibly TRBD1 (6 bases). This CDR3 is built from 13 residues. V shed 4 bases and J shed 2 bases, with 10 bases lying between them. The V gene's germline CDR1 is SGHDT and CDR2 YYEEEE. The CDR3 loop is CASSPGTPYEQYF. In DNA, the CDR3 is TGTGCCAGCAGCCCCGGGACACCCTACGAGCAGTACTTC.

The chain combines TRBV7-9 with TRBJ1-4; 12 nucleotides match TRBD1. This CDR3 region has 15 residues. The J segment lost 7 bases and the V segment lost 5 bases, leaving 5 bases of the junction unmatched. In germline, CDR1 is SEHNR, CDR2 FQNEAQ (reference sequence). CDR3: CASSEGQGAGEKLFF. The CDR3 nucleotides are TGTGCCAGCAGCGAGGGACAGGGGGCAGGTGAAAAACTGTTTTTT. Using reference TRBV7-9 and TRBJ1-4 for the parts outside the CDR3, the full variable domain is DTGVSQNPRHKITKRGQNVTFRCDPISEHNRLYWYRQTLGQGPEFLTYFQNEAQLEKSRLLSDRFSAERPKGSFSTLEIQRTEQGDSAMYLCASSEGQGAGEKLFFGSGTQLSVL.

The J gene is TRBJ2-3, the V gene TRBV5-1; maybe TRBD1 (6 bases). The germline CDR1 and CDR2 sequences are SGHRS and YFSETQ. The CDR3 is made up of 14 amino acids. V was shortened by 3 bases and J by 9 bases, with 17 bases between the two germline ends. The CDR3 sequence is CASSSTMDRGTQYF. CDR3 bases: TGCGCCAGCAGCTCTACGATGGACAGAGGCACGCAGTATTTT.

The chain couples TRBV4-3 to TRBJ1-6; the D gene is possibly TRBD1 (5 bases). Looked up from germline, CDR1 is LGHNA and CDR2 is YSLEER. V shed 0 bases and J shed 0 bases, with 15 bases lying between them. CDR3 length: 19 amino acids. DNA for the CDR3: TGCGCCAGCAGCCAAGAAGTTAGGGGCAGGAGCTCCTATAATTCACCCCTCCACTTT. Translated: CASSQEVRGRSSYNSPLHF.

This clone has only a few counts. The chain uses TRBV6-6 and TRBJ1-5; D possibly corresponds to TRBD1 (6 bases). Germline V gene lookup returns CDR1 MNHNY and CDR2 SVGAGI (reference sequence). CDR3 size: 16 residues. V lost 7 bases and J 6 bases, leaving 22 bases between the germline ends. The CDR3 DNA reads TGTGCCAGCAACATAGCCGGCGGGGGCGTTGCTCAGCCCCAGCATTTT. It yields the protein CASNIAGGGVAQPQHF.

J is TRBJ2-2 and V is TRBV27; TRBD1 or TRBD2 may be the D gene (5 bases each). The germline V and J ends were trimmed by 0 bases and 6 bases, with 11 bases remaining between them. The CDR3 loop spans 15 amino acids. Per germline, CDR1 MNHEY and CDR2 SMNVEV (reference sequence). The CDR3 sequence: CASSLSNGAPGELFF. The CDR3 DNA reads TGTGCCAGCAGTTTATCGAACGGGGCCCCCGGGGAGCTGTTTTTT.

The V and J genes are TRBV9 and TRBJ1-4; D might be TRBD1 (5 bases). Trimming stripped 3 bases from V and 13 bases from J, with 13 bases between. Germline-derived CDR1 and CDR2 are SGDLS and YYNGEE. This CDR3 has 12 residues. DNA of the CDR3: TGTGCCAGCAGCGAGGACCAGGGTAGACTGTTTTTT. Encoded protein: CASSEDQGRLFF.